The 2 T cell receptor beta chains presented below share a single source sample, sequenced in a study of cytomegalovirus exposure and HLA in healthy donors (dated by TCRdb to 2015 to 2018). Library generation was performed with the immunoSEQ multiplex PCR assay. TCRdb re-hosts the immuneACCESS table, in-frame sequences only. Its copies lack some clones; in the studies checked, an unresolved V gene accounts for under half of them, and the cause for the rest is not known. For this sample there are some 83,000 clones; approximately 94% appear just once. Approximately 3.4% of the sample lies in the top ten. Material: PBMCs. These receptors all stem from a woman younger than 30 in good health and CMV-seropositive.

This CDR3 reads CASSLSIGTVYQPQHF. Written as DNA, the CDR3 is TGTGCCAGCAGCTTAAGTATTGGGACAGTATATCAGCCCCAGCATTTT. J is TRBJ1-5 and V is TRBV7-2, with 7 bases identical to TRBD1. There are 16 residues in the CDR3. Per germline, CDR1 SGHTA and CDR2 FQGNSA. V was clipped by 2 bases and J by 5 bases; unmatched bases: 9.

The rearrangement joins TRBV7-8 to TRBJ2-7; a weak D match, TRBD1 (6 bases). The V gene lost 2 bases and the J gene lost 0 bases, with 11 bases spanning the gap. CDR1 SGHVS and CDR2 FQNEAQ come from the germline V gene. This CDR3 comprises 15 residues. CDR3 DNA: TGTGCCAGCAGCTTATTCCCAGGGGTCTCCTACGAGCAGTACTTC. Translated: CASSLFPGVSYEQYF.